This paragraph reports one TCR beta chain. Its antigen is still unknown. The sample originates from a study of response to subunit inactivated influenza vaccine. Regarding the study as a whole: Authors suggested seasonal influenza vaccinations each recruit few new T cells.

In TCRdb, the RT-PCR reads were re-called with MiXCR into one record per CDR3 protein. Here the sample spans about 780,000 distinct CDR3 sequences, under 20% being singletons. There are 17 residues in the CDR3. Deletions cut 4 bases from V and 0 bases from J, with 15 bases between. Germline loops: CDR1 SEHNR, CDR2 FQNEAQ (reference sequence). This specimen was PBMCs from blood, taken more than 4 days after vaccination. This receptor was identified in a man aged 50-60 years who received an inactivated influenza vaccine. The chain combines TRBV7-9 with TRBJ2-2, with D possibly being TRBD1 or TRBD2 (5 bases each). The CDR3 here is CASSSTWDDPNTGELFF. In nucleotides, the CDR3 is TGTGCCAGCAGCTCTACCTGGGACGACCCGAACACCGGGGAGCTGTTTTTT.